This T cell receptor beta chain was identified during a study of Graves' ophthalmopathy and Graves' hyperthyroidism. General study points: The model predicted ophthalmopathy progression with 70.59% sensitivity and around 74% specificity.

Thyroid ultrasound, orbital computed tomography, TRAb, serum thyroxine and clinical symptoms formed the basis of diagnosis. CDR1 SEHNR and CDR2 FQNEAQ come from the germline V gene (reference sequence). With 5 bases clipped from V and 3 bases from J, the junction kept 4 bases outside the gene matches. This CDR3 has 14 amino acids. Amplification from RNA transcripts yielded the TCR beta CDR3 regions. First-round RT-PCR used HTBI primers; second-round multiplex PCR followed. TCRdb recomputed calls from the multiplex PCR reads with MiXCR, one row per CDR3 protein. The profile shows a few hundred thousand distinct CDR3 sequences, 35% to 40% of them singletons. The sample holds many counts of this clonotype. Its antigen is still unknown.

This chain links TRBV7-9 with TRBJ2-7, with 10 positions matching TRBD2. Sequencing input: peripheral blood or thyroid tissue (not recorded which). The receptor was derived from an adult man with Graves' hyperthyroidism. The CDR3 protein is CASSQTSGNYEQYF. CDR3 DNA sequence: TGTGCCAGCAGCCAAACTAGCGGGAACTACGAGCAGTACTTC.